This T cell receptor beta chain was sequenced for a study of blood T cell repertoires in COVID-19. About the research overall: COVID-19 samples, acute and convalescent, were from the United States, Italy and Spain.

Original processing methods: Estimation of nucleated cell counts relied on the amplification of reference gene primers. Clones were sequenced by immunoSEQ multiplex PCR, and TCRdb holds only the in-frame ones, with some missing. V and J calls and clone size follow that table, whereas D and trimming were derived from the DNA. The top ten clones hold around 10% of a sample with approximately 19,000 clones, approximately 91% of them seen once. Sequenced material: peripheral blood. This receptor was obtained from a human donor in a cohort sampled during active COVID-19. The donor label of this sample is uncertain.

The CDR3 DNA reads as TGTGCCACCAGCAGAGACAGGGGGCTGGGTTCTGGAAACACCATATATTTT. Amino acids: CATSRDRGLGSGNTIYF. J is TRBJ1-3 and V is TRBV15, with 8 bases fitting TRBD1. V shed 0 bases and J 1 base; nucleotides not matched to a gene: 5. CDR1 and CDR2 from the germline V gene are LNHNV and YYDKDF (reference sequence). The CDR3 covers 17 residues. Looking up the rest from reference TRBV15 and TRBJ1-3 gives the full variable domain: DAMVIQNPRYQVTQFGKPVTLSCSQTLNHNVMYWYQQKSSQAPKLLFHYYDKDFNNEADTPDNFQSRRPNTSFCFLDIRSPGLGDTAMYLCATSRDRGLGSGNTIYFGEGSWLTVV.